This T cell receptor (beta chain) was documented in a study of T cells after yellow fever vaccination. Points from the study as a whole: Although most clonotypes did not, a small share appeared in both CD4 and CD8 compartments. Clones that expanded after primary vaccination mostly reappeared after the booster (around 96% CD4, about 89% CD8). Highly abundant clonotypes carried over from the bulk population could end up in FACS-sorted repertoires as contaminants.

The study made its TCR cDNA through 5'RACE template switching. That step introduced a universal primer site along with UMIs. TCRdb passed the 5' RACE reads through MiXCR, listing each CDR3 protein once. Of 150,000 or so distinct CDR3 sequences listed, around 9% are singletons. Trimming cost V 0 bases and J 6 bases, with 9 bases left between them. From germline, CDR1 is SGDLS and CDR2 YYNGEE. The CDR3 is 13 residues long. With respect to this clonotype: The antigen is undetermined.

This sequence joins TRBV9 and TRBJ1-1, with D possibly matching TRBD1 (5 bases). This receptor was taken from a man between 18 and 29 years old who received the YFV17D yellow fever vaccine. This material consisted of CD8+ T cells sorted from PBMCs, taken 45 days after the yellow fever booster vaccination. This chain's CDR3 is CASSVGAGSEAFF. CDR3 DNA sequence: TGTGCCAGCAGCGTAGGCGCAGGGTCTGAAGCTTTCTTT.